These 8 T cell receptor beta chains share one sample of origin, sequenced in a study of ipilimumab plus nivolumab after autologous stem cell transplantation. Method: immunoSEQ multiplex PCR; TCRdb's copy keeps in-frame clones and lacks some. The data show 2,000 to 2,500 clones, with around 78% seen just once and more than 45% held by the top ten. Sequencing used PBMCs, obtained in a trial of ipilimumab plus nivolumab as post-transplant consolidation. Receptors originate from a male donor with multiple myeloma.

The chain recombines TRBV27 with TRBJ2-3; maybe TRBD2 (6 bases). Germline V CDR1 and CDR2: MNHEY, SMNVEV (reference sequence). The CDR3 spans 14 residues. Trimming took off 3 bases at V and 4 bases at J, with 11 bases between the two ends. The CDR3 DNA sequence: TGTGCCAGCAGTTTCTCCGGGACTCCAGATACGCAGTATTTT. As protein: CASSFSGTPDTQYF.

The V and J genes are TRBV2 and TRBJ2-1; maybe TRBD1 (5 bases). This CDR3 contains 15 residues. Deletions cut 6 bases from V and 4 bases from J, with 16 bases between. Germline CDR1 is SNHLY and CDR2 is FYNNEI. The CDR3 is CASRGPGDLYNEQFF. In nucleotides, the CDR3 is TGTGCCAGCAGGGGGCCGGGCGACTTATACAATGAGCAGTTCTTC. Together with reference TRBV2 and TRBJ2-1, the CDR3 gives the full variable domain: EPEVTQTPSHQVTQMGQEVILRCVPISNHLYFYWYRQILGQKVEFLVSFYNNEISEKSEIFDDQFSVERPDGSNFTLKIRSTKLEDSAMYFCASRGPGDLYNEQFFGPGTRLTVL.

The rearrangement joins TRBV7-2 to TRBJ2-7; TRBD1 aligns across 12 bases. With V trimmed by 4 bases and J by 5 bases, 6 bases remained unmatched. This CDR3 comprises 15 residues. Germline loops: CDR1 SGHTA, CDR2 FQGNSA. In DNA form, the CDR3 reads TGTGCCAGCAGCTCGCCCGGGACAGGGGGCCACGAGCAGTACTTC. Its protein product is CASSSPGTGGHEQYF.

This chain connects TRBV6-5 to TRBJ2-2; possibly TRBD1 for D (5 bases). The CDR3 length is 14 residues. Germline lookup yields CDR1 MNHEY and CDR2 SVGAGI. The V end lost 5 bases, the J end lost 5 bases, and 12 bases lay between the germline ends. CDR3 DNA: TGTGCCAGCAGTCCCTCAGGGTTAACCGGGGAGCTGTTTTTT. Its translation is CASSPSGLTGELFF.

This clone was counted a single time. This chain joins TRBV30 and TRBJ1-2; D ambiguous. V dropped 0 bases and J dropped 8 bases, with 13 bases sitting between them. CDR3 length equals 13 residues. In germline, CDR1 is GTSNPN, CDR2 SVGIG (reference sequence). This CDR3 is CAWSVQKALGYTF. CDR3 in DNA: TGTGCCTGGAGTGTACAAAAGGCGCTCGGCTACACCTTC.

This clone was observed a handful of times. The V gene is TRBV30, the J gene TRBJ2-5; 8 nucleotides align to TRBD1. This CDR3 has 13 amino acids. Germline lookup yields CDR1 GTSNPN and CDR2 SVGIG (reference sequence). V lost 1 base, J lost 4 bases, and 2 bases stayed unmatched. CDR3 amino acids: CAWSARGPETQYF. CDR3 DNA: TGTGCCTGGAGTGCCAGGGGGCCAGAGACCCAGTACTTC.

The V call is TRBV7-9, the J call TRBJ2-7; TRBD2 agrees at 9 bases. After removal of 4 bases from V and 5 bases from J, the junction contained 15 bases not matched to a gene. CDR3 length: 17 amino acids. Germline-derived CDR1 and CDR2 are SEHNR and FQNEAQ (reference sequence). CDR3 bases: TGTGCCAGCAGCTACTCCGGGAGGAGCGGGAGGTCCCACGAGCAGTACTTC. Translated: CASSYSGRSGRSHEQYF.

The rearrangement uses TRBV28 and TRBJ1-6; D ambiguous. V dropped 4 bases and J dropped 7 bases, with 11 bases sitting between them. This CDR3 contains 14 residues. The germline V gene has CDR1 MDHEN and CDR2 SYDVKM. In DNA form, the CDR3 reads TGTGCCAGCAGTTCTGTATTTCAGAATTCACCCCTCCACTTT. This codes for CASSSVFQNSPLHF.